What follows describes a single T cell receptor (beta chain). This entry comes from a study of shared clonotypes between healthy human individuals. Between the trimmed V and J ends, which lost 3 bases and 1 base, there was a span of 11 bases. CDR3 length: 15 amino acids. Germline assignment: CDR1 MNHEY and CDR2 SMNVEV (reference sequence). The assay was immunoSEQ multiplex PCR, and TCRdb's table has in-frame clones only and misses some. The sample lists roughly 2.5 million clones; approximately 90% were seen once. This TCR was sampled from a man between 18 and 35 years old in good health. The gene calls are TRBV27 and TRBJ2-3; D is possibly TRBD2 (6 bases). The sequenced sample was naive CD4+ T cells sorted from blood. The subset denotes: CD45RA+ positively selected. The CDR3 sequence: CASSFYQRGTDTQYF. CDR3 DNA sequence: TGTGCCAGCAGTTTTTACCAGCGGGGCACAGATACGCAGTATTTT.